This T cell receptor beta chain was recovered during a study of blood T cell repertoires in COVID-19. The assay was immunoSEQ multiplex PCR, and TCRdb's table has in-frame clones only and misses some. This table holds about 240,000 clones, about three quarters found once. The length of the CDR3 is 15 residues. Trimming cost V 1 base and J 1 base, with 9 bases left between them. Germline values: CDR1 SGHVS, CDR2 FQNEAQ. The sequence was obtained from a woman over 75 with acute or convalescent COVID-19. The chain uses TRBV7-8 and TRBJ2-3, with a possible D match to TRBD2 (5 bases). Material for sequencing was peripheral blood. CDR3 amino acids: CASSLVYGGTDTQYF. The CDR3 nucleotides are TGTGCCAGCAGCTTAGTATACGGGGGCACAGATACGCAGTATTTT.